This T cell receptor beta chain was identified in a study of cytomegalovirus exposure and HLA in healthy donors. General study findings and limits: HLA-A and HLA-B allele assignments for most subjects were reportedly predicted accurately using TCR beta sequences. Sequencing artifact likely explains a cluster of highly shared sequence variants. Researchers counted 150 to 200 TCR beta chains as cytomegalovirus-associated.

The PCR employed 60 Vbeta primers together with 13 Jbeta primers. Libraries were prepared by immunoSEQ multiplex PCR; TCRdb keeps only in-frame clonotypes and omits some of them. The table shows around 140,000 clones, with around 72% occurring only once. The V segment lost 4 bases and the J segment 14 bases; nucleotides outside the gene matches: 15. Germline V gene data show CDR1 as SGHRS and CDR2 as YFSETQ. CDR3 size: 15 residues. On this clone: The target antigen is unknown.

The V gene is TRBV5-1, the J gene TRBJ2-4; 10 bases match TRBD1. Input material: PBMCs. This receptor was identified in a young woman in good health and CMV-seronegative. The CDR3 region has the DNA TGCGCCAGCAGCCCCCAGGGCGGGACAGGGGTTTTGGAGTACTTC. It specifies CASSPQGGTGVLEYF.